These 14 T cell receptor beta chains originate from one sample sequenced in a study of cytomegalovirus exposure and HLA in healthy donors. Both 60 Vbeta primers and 13 Jbeta primers went into the PCR. The assay was immunoSEQ multiplex PCR, and TCRdb's table has in-frame clones only and misses some. The sample has about 200,000 clones, roughly 13% seen once. The sequencing sample was made of PBMCs. These receptors all come from a man in his fifties in good health and CMV-seropositive.

The V call is TRBV9, the J call TRBJ1-3; the match to TRBD1 covers 9 bases. This CDR3 has 16 residues. Germline values: CDR1 SGDLS, CDR2 YYNGEE. V was clipped by 4 bases and J by 3 bases; unmatched bases: 8. The CDR3 nucleotides read TGTGCCAGCAGCTCCCGGGACAGGGACGGTGGAAACACCATATATTTT. This translates into CASSSRDRDGGNTIYF.

Only a few counts were recorded for this clone. The genes are TRBV5-1 and TRBJ1-2; tentative D call: TRBD1 (5 bases). Trimming took off 5 bases at V and 6 bases at J, with 14 bases between the two ends. The CDR3 spans 13 residues. Germline CDR1 SGHRS, CDR2 YFSETQ. The CDR3 reads CASRDGGSDGYTF. The CDR3 DNA sequence: TGCGCCAGCAGAGACGGGGGGTCGGATGGCTACACCTTC.

The chain joins TRBV5-1 to TRBJ1-4; TRBD1 agrees at 9 bases. Germline values: CDR1 SGHRS, CDR2 YFSETQ. The CDR3 is made up of 16 amino acids. Unmatched junction bases numbered 3, after V lost 3 bases and J lost 0 bases. The CDR3 DNA reads as TGCGCCAGCAGCTCTCGGACAGGGGCAACTAATGAAAAACTGTTTTTT. Protein product: CASSSRTGATNEKLFF. Filled out from reference TRBV5-1 and TRBJ1-4, the complete variable domain reads KAGVTQTPRYLIKTRGQQVTLSCSPISGHRSVSWYQQTPGQGLQFLFEYFSETQRNKGNFPGRFSGRQFSNSRSEMNVSTLELGDSALYLCASSSRTGATNEKLFFGSGTQLSVL.

V usage is TRBV15 and J usage is TRBJ2-7; a possible D gene is TRBD2 (6 bases). Germline values: CDR1 LNHNV, CDR2 YYDKDF (reference sequence). The V end lost 3 bases, the J end lost 5 bases, and 17 bases lay between the germline ends. CDR3 length: 15 amino acids. The CDR3 protein is CATSREAGRRDEQYF. CDR3 DNA: TGTGCCACCAGCAGGGAAGCGGGTCGAAGGGACGAGCAGTACTTC.

This clone was seen a few times. The chain combines TRBV7-7 with TRBJ1-4; tentatively, D is TRBD1 (5 bases). Trimming stripped 5 bases from V and 3 bases from J, with 10 bases between. The CDR3 is 14 residues long. The V gene's germline CDR1 is SSHAT and CDR2 FNYEAQ (reference sequence). The DNA of the CDR3 is TGTGCCAGCAGCCTCGGGGGTTCTAATGAAAAACTGTTTTTT. Its protein product is CASSLGGSNEKLFF.

This chain joins TRBV6-6 and TRBJ1-1; D perhaps matches TRBD1 (6 bases). Germline assignment: CDR1 MNHNY and CDR2 SVGAGI (reference sequence). The CDR3 length is 15 residues. V dropped 5 bases and J dropped 4 bases, with 17 bases sitting between them. The CDR3 nucleotides are TGTGCCAGCAGTGGACAGCCACTTCGAAGCACTGAAGCTTTCTTT. Protein product: CASSGQPLRSTEAFF.

This clone was recorded a few times. The chain couples TRBV6-1 to TRBJ1-4; D not resolved. Germline CDR1 reads MNHNS; CDR2 reads SASEGT. The CDR3 length is 13 residues. V was cut by 4 bases and J by 0 bases, with 3 bases left in between. The CDR3 DNA reads TGTGCCAGCAGTGCCGCAACTAATGAAAAACTGTTTTTT. Amino acids: CASSAATNEKLFF.

This clone turned up a few times. This chain connects TRBV7-9 to TRBJ1-1; D not resolved. The CDR3 is made up of 14 amino acids. Germline V gene data show CDR1 as SEHNR and CDR2 as FQNEAQ (reference sequence). V gave up 0 bases and J gave up 4 bases, with 9 bases separating them. The CDR3 bases are TGTGCCAGCAGCTTAGCCTGGCCTGGCACTGAAGCTTTCTTT. Encoded protein: CASSLAWPGTEAFF.

This rearrangement joins TRBV18 to TRBJ1-4; no definite D call. This CDR3 comprises 13 residues. CDR1 is KGHSH and CDR2 is LQKENI in the germline V gene. The germline V and J ends were trimmed by 6 bases and 3 bases, with 8 bases remaining between them. CDR3 sequence (DNA): TGTGCCAGCTCCGGGGTGGCTAATGAAAAACTGTTTTTT. It yields the protein CASSGVANEKLFF.

The chain uses TRBV7-6 and TRBJ2-7; D is possibly TRBD2 (5 bases). The CDR3 is 14 amino acids. Deletions cut 5 bases from V and 7 bases from J, with 18 bases between. Germline-derived CDR1 and CDR2 are SGHVS and FNYEAQ. The CDR3 sequence is CASSRRASGGEQYF. CDR3 DNA: TGTGCCAGCAGCCGGCGGGCGTCGGGCGGTGAGCAGTACTTC.

This clone showed up just a few times. The V and J genes are TRBV19 and TRBJ1-5, with 9 bases that match TRBD1. V shed 3 bases, J shed 7 bases, and the junction held 7 bases outside the gene matches. The CDR3 has 15 residues. CDR1 is LNHDA, CDR2 SQIVND, per germline (reference sequence). The CDR3 nucleotides read TGTGCCAGTAGTATGGGACAGGGAATGGGACAGCCCCAGCATTTT. Its protein product is CASSMGQGMGQPQHF.

This chain links TRBV5-1 with TRBJ2-1, with 10 positions matching TRBD2. Germline loops: CDR1 SGHRS, CDR2 YFSETQ. There are 15 residues in the CDR3. V shed 4 bases, J shed 9 bases, and the junction held 10 bases outside the gene matches. CDR3 sequence reads: CASSPRAGGPFEQFF. For the CDR3, the DNA is TGCGCCAGCAGCCCTCGAGCGGGGGGGCCATTTGAGCAGTTCTTC.

This sequence joins TRBV7-2 and TRBJ2-3, with D perhaps matching TRBD2 (6 bases). CDR1 is SGHTA and CDR2 is FQGNSA in the germline V gene. Deletions cut 5 bases from V and 2 bases from J, with 11 bases between. This CDR3 region has 14 residues. CDR3 region: CASSKRLVTDTQYF. CDR3 nucleotides: TGTGCCAGCAGCAAACGACTAGTCACAGATACGCAGTATTTT.

For the CDR3, the DNA is TGTGCCAGCACCCGGCAAACCGGGGTCCCTGAAGCTTTCTTT. Protein product: CASTRQTGVPEAFF. The V gene is TRBV6-5, the J gene TRBJ1-1, with D unresolved. The CDR3 covers 14 residues. Germline V lookup: CDR1 MNHEY, CDR2 SVGAGI. V lost 7 bases, J lost 6 bases, and 18 bases lay in between.